Here is one T cell receptor beta chain with its context. These data belong to a study of blood T cell repertoires in COVID-19. As for the study in general: PBMCs, B-cell-depleted T cells, or T cells provided the cDNA or gDNA that made up the material.

The trim removed 5 bases at V and 4 bases at J, leaving 13 bases unmatched. Germline V gives CDR1 SGHKS, CDR2 YYEKEE (reference sequence). The CDR3 spans 16 residues. Generated by immunoSEQ multiplex PCR, the TCRdb table keeps only in-frame clones and is missing some. The table lists about 130,000 clones, 75% to 90% of them singletons. The chain has TRBV5-5 and TRBJ1-2; 8 positions match TRBD1. The source of this sequence is a human donor in a cohort sampled during active COVID-19. Sample: peripheral blood. The chain's CDR3 is CASSSARQGNTYGYTF. CDR3 sequence (DNA): TGTGCCAGCAGTTCCGCGAGACAGGGGAACACCTATGGCTACACCTTC.